These 24 T cell receptor beta chains came from one sample sequenced in a study of shared clonotypes between healthy human individuals (dated by TCRdb to between 2020 and 2021). The library was prepared using the immunoSEQ multiplex PCR assay. Not all clones reach the TCRdb copy of this immuneACCESS table, which keeps in-frame sequences only. Checked studies attribute under half of the gap to unresolved V genes and leave the rest unexplained. This sample is represented by millions of clones; 90% to 95% of them were singletons. The ten largest make up roughly 0.13% of the sample. The sample consisted of naive CD4+ T cells sorted from blood. Per the publication, the cell subset or site label means: CD45RA+ positively selected. The receptors shown here come from a man aged 18-30 years in good health.

The chain joins TRBV28 to TRBJ1-2; 8 bases map to TRBD1. Unmatched junction bases numbered 13, after V lost 5 bases and J lost 8 bases. Per the germline V gene, CDR1 is MDHEN and CDR2 is SYDVKM. This CDR3 is 15 amino acids long. The CDR3 nucleotides read TGTGCCAGCAGTCTCTCCGGGACAGGCAGAGGAGGCTACACCTTC. Encoded protein: CASSLSGTGRGGYTF.

The CDR3: CASKQQGTTNTGELFF. The DNA of the CDR3 is TGTGCCAGCAAGCAGCAGGGGACTACGAACACCGGGGAGCTGTTTTTT. The V gene is TRBV27, the J gene TRBJ2-2, with D maybe TRBD2 (7 bases). This CDR3 contains 16 residues. The V gene's germline CDR1 is MNHEY and CDR2 SMNVEV (reference sequence). V was pared by 7 bases and J by 0 bases, with 15 bases between.

The V gene is TRBV15, the J gene TRBJ2-2, with D unresolved. Germline values: CDR1 LNHNV, CDR2 YYDKDF (reference sequence). Trimming took off 5 bases at V and 4 bases at J, with 14 bases between the two ends. The CDR3 is made up of 15 amino acids. The CDR3 reads CATSPGVLGTGELFF. As DNA, the CDR3 is TGTGCCACCAGCCCAGGCGTCCTCGGCACCGGGGAGCTGTTTTTT.

The V and J genes are TRBV6-4 and TRBJ1-5, with no clear D. The CDR3 covers 15 residues. V lost 5 bases and J lost 2, with 13 bases in between. Per germline, CDR1 MRHNA and CDR2 SNTAGT. CDR3 in amino acids: CASSTPRWGNQPQHF. CDR3 bases: TGTGCCAGCAGTACCCCGAGGTGGGGCAATCAGCCCCAGCATTTT.

V gene TRBV6-5 combines with J gene TRBJ2-5; a weak D match, TRBD2 (5 bases). Germline CDR1 and CDR2: MNHEY and SVGAGI. The CDR3 runs to 13 residues. Trimming removed 4 bases at V and 5 bases at J, with 11 bases between. The CDR3 bases are TGTGCCAGCAGTTTGGGCCAGCGGGAGACCCAGTACTTC. Translated, it gives CASSLGQRETQYF.

This chain joins TRBV6-1 and TRBJ1-2; no reliable D call. Per the germline V gene, CDR1 is MNHNS and CDR2 is SASEGT. The CDR3 has 13 residues. Trimming took off 3 bases at V and 3 bases at J, with 8 bases between the two ends. CDR3 bases: TGTGCCAGCAGTGACTCAACAGACTATGGCTACACCTTC. Amino acids: CASSDSTDYGYTF.

V and J are TRBV6-1 and TRBJ2-2; a weak D match, TRBD1 (6 bases). From germline, CDR1 is MNHNS and CDR2 SASEGT. V lost 4 bases and J lost 1, with 13 bases in between. This CDR3 is 16 amino acids long. The CDR3 protein is CASSGWGRGNTGELFF. CDR3 nucleotide sequence: TGTGCCAGCAGTGGCTGGGGCAGGGGGAACACCGGGGAGCTGTTTTTT.

This rearrangement joins TRBV5-4 to TRBJ1-2, with a possible D match to TRBD1 (5 bases). With 0 bases removed from V and 0 bases from J, the gap between germline ends came to 9 bases. CDR3 length equals 15 residues. Germline CDR1 and CDR2: SGHNT and YYREEE (reference sequence). The CDR3 is CASSLAGGSNYGYTF. The CDR3 DNA reads as TGTGCCAGCAGCTTGGCGGGGGGTTCTAACTATGGCTACACCTTC. The full variable domain, in which reference TRBV5-4 and TRBJ1-2 provide the parts outside the CDR3, is ETGVTQSPTHLIKTRGQQVTLRCSSQSGHNTVSWYQQALGQGPQFIFQYYREEENGRGNFPPRFSGLQFPNYSSELNVNALELDDSALYLCASSLAGGSNYGYTFGSGTRLTVV.

The chain recombines TRBV9 with TRBJ1-3, with 7 bases identical to TRBD1. V gave up 3 bases and J gave up 3 bases; unmatched junction bases: 9. The CDR3 is 16 residues long. CDR1 and CDR2 from the germline V gene are SGDLS and YYNGEE. The CDR3: CASSDRQGQSGNTIYF. The CDR3 coding sequence is TGTGCCAGCAGCGACCGACAGGGTCAAAGTGGAAACACCATATATTTT. The full variable domain, rest sourced from reference TRBV9 and TRBJ1-3, is DSGVTQTPKHLITATGQRVTLRCSPRSGDLSVYWYQQSLDQGLQFLIQYYNGEERAKGNILERFSAQQFPDLHSELNLSSLELGDSALYFCASSDRQGQSGNTIYFGEGSWLTVV.

V gene TRBV5-5 combines with J gene TRBJ1-6; a possible D gene is TRBD1 (5 bases). Germline CDR1 SGHKS, CDR2 YYEKEE (reference sequence). This CDR3 has 20 residues. The ends were cut back, 2 bases at V and 0 bases at J, with 21 bases in the middle. The CDR3 region has the DNA TGTGCCAGCAGCTTAGTGGAACAGATCCCGGGGCTCTCCTATAATTCACCCCTCCACTTT. It codes for CASSLVEQIPGLSYNSPLHF.

This clone is a singleton in its sample. The chain recombines TRBV5-1 with TRBJ2-1; TRBD2 aligns across 12 bases. CDR1 SGHRS and CDR2 YFSETQ come from the germline V gene. Trimming removed 4 bases from V and 12 bases from J; junction bases left unmatched: 14. CDR3 length equals 16 residues. The CDR3 loop is CASSPSGTSGPWGQFF. DNA of the CDR3: TGCGCCAGCAGCCCCTCCGGGACTAGCGGGCCCTGGGGGCAGTTCTTC. The variable domain in full, completed from reference TRBV5-1 and TRBJ2-1, reads KAGVTQTPRYLIKTRGQQVTLSCSPISGHRSVSWYQQTPGQGLQFLFEYFSETQRNKGNFPGRFSGRQFSNSRSEMNVSTLELGDSALYLCASSPSGTSGPWGQFFGPGTRLTVL.

The chain carries TRBV27 and TRBJ2-7; 9 nucleotides agree with TRBD1. The V and J ends lost 11 bases and 2 bases, in that order; junction bases with no gene match: 13. Germline CDR1 and CDR2: MNHEY and SMNVEV (reference sequence). The CDR3 extends over 15 amino acids. The CDR3 reads CAVRDRVPVAYEQYF. The CDR3 DNA reads as TGTGCCGTCCGGGACAGGGTCCCGGTGGCCTACGAGCAGTACTTC.

This chain connects TRBV27 to TRBJ2-7; D remains ambiguous. Trimming removed 0 bases at V and 4 bases at J, with 13 bases between. Per the germline V gene, CDR1 is MNHEY and CDR2 is SMNVEV (reference sequence). The CDR3 contains 15 residues. The CDR3 region has the DNA TGTGCCAGCAGTTTATCCTTCCAGTTTCTGTACGAGCAGTACTTC. Translation gives CASSLSFQFLYEQYF.

This chain links TRBV5-6 with TRBJ2-2; unclear D gene. This CDR3 spans 13 amino acids. Germline lookup yields CDR1 SGHDT and CDR2 YYEEEE. V shed 4 bases and J shed 6 bases, with 10 bases lying between them. The CDR3: CASSPAAAGELFF. In nucleotides, the CDR3 is TGTGCCAGCAGCCCGGCGGCGGCCGGGGAGCTGTTTTTT.

As DNA, the CDR3 is TGCGCCAGCAAGAGGTTCAACGTAGATGAGCAGTTCTTC. Its translation: CASKRFNVDEQFF. This chain uses TRBV5-1 with TRBJ2-1; D gene uncertain. Trimming left V 6 bases short and J 8 bases short, with 15 bases between. CDR3 length equals 13 residues. The germline V gene encodes CDR1 SGHRS and CDR2 YFSETQ.

This chain joins TRBV6-6 and TRBJ2-4; D possibly uses TRBD1 or TRBD2 (5 bases each). There are 14 residues in the CDR3. With 8 bases removed from V and 3 bases from J, the gap between germline ends came to 14 bases. Germline CDR1 MNHNY, CDR2 SVGAGI (reference sequence). CDR3 amino acids: CASGTGFGKNIQYF. DNA for the CDR3: TGTGCCAGCGGGACGGGATTCGGCAAAAACATTCAGTACTTC.

The V and J genes are TRBV2 and TRBJ1-1, with D uncertain. The CDR3 spans 14 residues. The germline V gene encodes CDR1 SNHLY and CDR2 FYNNEI. With 4 bases removed from V and 6 bases from J, the gap between germline ends came to 15 bases. The CDR3 DNA reads TGTGCCAGCAGTGTTGATGGGTCTCGAGCTGAAGCTTTCTTT. It translates to CASSVDGSRAEAFF.

V is TRBV10-2 and J is TRBJ2-3, with TRBD1 identical over 7 bases. J gave up 1 base and V 0 bases, and 7 bases lay outside the gene matches. The CDR3 has 17 residues. Germline CDR1 and CDR2: WSHSY and SAAADI. The CDR3 region has the DNA TGCGCCAGCAGTGAGTCGTACAGGGGTAGTGGCACAGATACGCAGTATTTT. Amino acids: CASSESYRGSGTDTQYF.

The V and J genes are TRBV7-2 and TRBJ2-6; unclear D gene. Germline V CDR1 and CDR2: SGHTA, FQGNSA. With 1 base removed from V and 2 bases from J, the gap between germline ends came to 6 bases. The CDR3 contains 15 residues. DNA of the CDR3: TGTGCCAGCAGCTTAGATGGGGCTGGGGCCAACGTCCTGACTTTC. This sequence encodes CASSLDGAGANVLTF.

This chain joins TRBV25-1 and TRBJ2-3, with D possibly being TRBD1 (6 bases). Trimming pared 0 bases from V and 2 bases from J, leaving 9 bases between. This CDR3 region has 15 residues. In germline, CDR1 is MGHDK, CDR2 SYGVNS. The DNA of the CDR3 is TGTGCCAGCAGTGAATACAGGGGCGACACAGATACGCAGTATTTT. It is translated as CASSEYRGDTDTQYF.

The rearrangement links TRBV7-8 to TRBJ1-4; D possibly corresponds to TRBD1 (5 bases). Trimming stripped 5 bases from V and 3 bases from J, with 13 bases between. The CDR3 extends over 15 amino acids. CDR1 is SGHVS, CDR2 FQNEAQ, per germline. Here the CDR3 DNA reads TGTGCCAGCAGCCGCCAGGGTAGGGCTAATGAAAAACTGTTTTTT. Translated, it gives CASSRQGRANEKLFF.

The chain recombines TRBV6-1 with TRBJ2-3; TRBD1 agrees at 10 bases. From germline, CDR1 is MNHNS and CDR2 SASEGT. The CDR3 runs 16 residues. V trimming: 4 bases; J trimming: 4 bases; junction bases outside the gene matches: 8. The CDR3: CASSGWTGGFADTQYF. CDR3 bases: TGTGCCAGCAGTGGTTGGACAGGGGGTTTCGCAGATACGCAGTATTTT.

Details on this clone: One base away lies a much larger clone, so this may be a sequencing read error. The same CDR3 is also encoded by other DNA sequences in this sample. V is TRBV6-6 and J is TRBJ2-3; no reliable D call. The length of the CDR3 is 12 residues. CDR1 and CDR2 (germline): MNHNY, SVGAGI (reference sequence). Trimming cost V 0 bases and J 5 bases, with 3 bases left between them. This chain's CDR3 is CASSYSGDTQYF. CDR3 in DNA: TGTGCCAGCAGTTACTCAGGAGATACGCAGTATTTT.

This clone came up a few times. This sequence joins TRBV6-5 and TRBJ1-6; no definite D call. The CDR3 spans 13 residues. CDR1 and CDR2 (germline): MNHEY, SVGAGI. The V and J ends lost 2 bases and 14 bases respectively, with 13 bases between them. The CDR3, as DNA: TGTGCCAGCAGTTACCTCAAGGACGGGGCCCTCCACTTT. It translates to CASSYLKDGALHF.